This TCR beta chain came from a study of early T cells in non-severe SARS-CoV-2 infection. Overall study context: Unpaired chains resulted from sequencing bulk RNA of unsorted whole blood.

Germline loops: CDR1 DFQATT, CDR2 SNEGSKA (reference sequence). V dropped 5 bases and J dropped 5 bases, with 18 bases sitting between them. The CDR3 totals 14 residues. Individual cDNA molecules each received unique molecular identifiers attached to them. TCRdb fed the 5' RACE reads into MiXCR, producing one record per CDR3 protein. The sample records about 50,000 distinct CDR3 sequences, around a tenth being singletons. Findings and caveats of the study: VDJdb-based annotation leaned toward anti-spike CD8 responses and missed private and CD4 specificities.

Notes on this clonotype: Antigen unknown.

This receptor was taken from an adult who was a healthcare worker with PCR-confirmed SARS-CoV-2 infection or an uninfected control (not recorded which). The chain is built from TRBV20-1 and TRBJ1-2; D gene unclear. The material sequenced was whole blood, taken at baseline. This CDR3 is CSAPAGRAEYGYTF. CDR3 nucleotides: TGCAGTGCTCCAGCCGGGCGGGCGGAGTATGGCTACACCTTC.